A selection of T cell receptor beta chains follows, all from one sample in a study of T-cell reconstitution after alpha-beta-depleted transplantation in children. Via MiXCR, TCRdb re-called the PCR reads, giving one row per CDR3 protein. Of about 540,000 distinct CDR3 sequences listed, around 19% are singletons. The specimen was PBMCs from the stem cell graft donor, collected from the stem cell graft. The receptors were sampled from a human donor who donated a stem cell graft to a child with acute lymphoblastic leukemia. Each CDR3 is given with its conserved first and last residue. A D gene is named only where the DNA matches it firmly. Not all rows give a size; the values are once, few, many and, for expanded clones, a class.

j_gene	v_gene	abundance	d_gene	CDR3nt	CDR3aa
TRBJ2-1	TRBV12-3/TRBV12-4	few	.	TGTGCCAGCAGTTTAGCCCGACTTGCTAGCTCCTACAATGAGCAGTTCTTC	CASSLARLASSYNEQFF
TRBJ2-3	TRBV12-3/TRBV12-4	.	TRBD2	TGTGCCAGCAGTATAAGTTTAGCGGGAGGGCCAGATACGCAGTATTTT	CASSISLAGGPDTQYF
TRBJ2-1	TRBV19	.	TRBD1	TGTGCCAGTAGAGAGACAGGGGGCGGCCCCTACAATGAGCAGTTCTTC	CASRETGGGPYNEQFF
TRBJ2-1	TRBV7-9	.	.	TGTGCCAGCAGCCCTGACAGTAGAGGGTACTTAGTGGGGTTCTTC	CASSPDSRGYLVGFF
TRBJ2-1	TRBV12-3/TRBV12-4	.	.	TGTGCCAGCAGCGGGCCGAATGAGCAGTTCTTC	CASSGPNEQFF
TRBJ2-2	TRBV12-3/TRBV12-4	few	.	TGTGCCAGCACCACGCCACCAAACACCGGGGAGCTGTTTTTT	CASTTPPNTGELFF
TRBJ2-7	TRBV27	.	TRBD1	TGTGCCAGCAGTTTATCCCAACAGGGGACCGAGCAGTACTTC	CASSLSQQGTEQYF
TRBJ2-1	TRBV15	.	TRBD2	TGTGCCACCAGCAGAGATGAAGCTAGCGGGAGTTATGAGCAGTTCTTC	CATSRDEASGSYEQFF
TRBJ2-7	TRBV7-8	few	TRBD1	TGTGCCACCGGGACAGGGAACTACGAGCAGTACTTC	CATGTGNYEQYF
TRBJ1-4	TRBV12-3/TRBV12-4	few	.	TGTGCCAGCAGTTTTGCGGGACAACCCGAAAAACTGTTTTTT	CASSFAGQPEKLFF
TRBJ1-1	TRBV3-1	few	.	TGTGCCAGCAGCCAGCTCTCCTGGGACGCCAACACTGAAGCTTTCTTT	CASSQLSWDANTEAFF
TRBJ2-7	TRBV27	.	.	TGTGCCAGCAGTTTGGCCGGTGGAGGTACCTACGAGCAGTACTTC	CASSLAGGGTYEQYF
TRBJ1-2	TRBV5-1	.	TRBD1	TGCGCCAGCAGCGGGGACAGGGTTATGGGCTACACCTTC	CASSGDRVMGYTF
TRBJ2-1	TRBV5-4	.	.	TGTGCCAGCAGCTTGGCCTCCTCGATCAGGAATGAGCAGTTCTTC	CASSLASSIRNEQFF
TRBJ1-1	TRBV5-1	.	.	TGCGCCAGCAGTCTAGCCGGACCTGCGACTGAAGCTTTCTTT	CASSLAGPATEAFF
TRBJ2-1	TRBV20-1	.	TRBD2	TGCAGTGCCTTGACTAGCGGGAGCGAGATTGGGAATGAGCAGTTCTTC	CSALTSGSEIGNEQFF
TRBJ2-7	TRBV2	.	.	TGTGCCAGCAGTGAAGGCAGGAGGAGCTCCTACGAGCAGTACTTC	CASSEGRRSSYEQYF
TRBJ1-5	TRBV7-8	many	.	TGTGCCAGCAGCTTAGTTAAGGGTCCCAGGCCCCAGCATTTT	CASSLVKGPRPQHF
TRBJ2-5	TRBV5-1	many	.	TGCGCCAGCAGCTTGGCCGCAGGAAAAGAGACCCAGTACTTC	CASSLAAGKETQYF
TRBJ1-2	TRBV29-1	.	.	TGCAGCGTTGAAGACCGGGACGAGGGCTATGGCTACACCTTC	CSVEDRDEGYGYTF
TRBJ1-1	TRBV6-1	.	.	TGTGCCAGCAGTGAATGGTCGGCGCCGGGAGGTGAGGCTTTCTTT	CASSEWSAPGGEAFF
TRBJ2-5	TRBV3-1	few	TRBD2	TGTGCCAGCAGCCCCCTAGCGGGAGGACGTCGCAGGGCAGAGACCCAGTACTTC	CASSPLAGGRRRAETQYF
TRBJ2-5	TRBV12-3/TRBV12-4	.	TRBD2	TGTGCCAGCAGTAAAGGACTAGCGGGAGGGCCACTGGGAGAGACCCAGTACTTC	CASSKGLAGGPLGETQYF
TRBJ1-5	TRBV12-3/TRBV12-4	few	TRBD1	TGTGCCAGCAGTTTTAGAGGTCAGGGGGGAAATCAGCCCCAGCATTTT	CASSFRGQGGNQPQHF